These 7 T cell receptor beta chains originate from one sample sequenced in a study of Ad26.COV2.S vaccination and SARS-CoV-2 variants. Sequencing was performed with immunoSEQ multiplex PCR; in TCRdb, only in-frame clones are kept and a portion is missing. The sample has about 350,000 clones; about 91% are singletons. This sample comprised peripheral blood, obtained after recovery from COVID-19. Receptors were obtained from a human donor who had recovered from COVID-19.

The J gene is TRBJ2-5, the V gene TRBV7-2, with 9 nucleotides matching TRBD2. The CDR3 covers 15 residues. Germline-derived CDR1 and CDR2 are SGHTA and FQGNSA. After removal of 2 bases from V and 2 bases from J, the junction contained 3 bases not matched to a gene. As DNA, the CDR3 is TGTGCCAGCAGCTTATGGGCGGGGGGGCAAGAGACCCAGTACTTC. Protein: CASSLWAGGQETQYF. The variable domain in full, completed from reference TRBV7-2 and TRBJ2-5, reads GAGVSQSPSNKVTEKGKDVELRCDPISGHTALYWYRQSLGQGLEFLIYFQGNSAPDKSGLPSDRFSAERTGGSVSTLTIQRTQQEDSAVYLCASSLWAGGQETQYFGPGTRLLVL.

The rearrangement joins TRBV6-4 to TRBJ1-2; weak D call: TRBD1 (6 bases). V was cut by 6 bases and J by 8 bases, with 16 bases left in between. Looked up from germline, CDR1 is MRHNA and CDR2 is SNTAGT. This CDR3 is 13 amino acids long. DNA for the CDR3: TGTGCCAGCAGACAAGAGGGGGAAGTGGGCTACACCTTC. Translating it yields CASRQEGEVGYTF.

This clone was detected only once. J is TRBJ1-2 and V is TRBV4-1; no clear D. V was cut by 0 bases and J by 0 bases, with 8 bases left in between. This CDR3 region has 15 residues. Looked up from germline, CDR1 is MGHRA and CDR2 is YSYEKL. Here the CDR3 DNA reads TGCGCCAGCAGCCAAGATAGGCCGGCTAACTATGGCTACACCTTC. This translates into CASSQDRPANYGYTF.

The CDR3 DNA follows: TGTGCCATCAATCAGGACTGGGGGGACGAGCAGTACTTC. Translation: CAINQDWGDEQYF. This chain connects TRBV10-3 to TRBJ2-7; a possible D gene is TRBD2 (6 bases). The CDR3 is 13 amino acids. Per germline, CDR1 ENHRY and CDR2 SYGVKD. The V end was cut by 7 bases, the J end by 5 bases, with 15 bases between.

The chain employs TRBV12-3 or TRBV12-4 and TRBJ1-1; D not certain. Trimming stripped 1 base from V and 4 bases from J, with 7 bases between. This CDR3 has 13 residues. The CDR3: CASSLGKGTEAFF. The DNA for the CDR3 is TGTGCCAGCAGTTTAGGCAAAGGCACTGAAGCTTTCTTT.

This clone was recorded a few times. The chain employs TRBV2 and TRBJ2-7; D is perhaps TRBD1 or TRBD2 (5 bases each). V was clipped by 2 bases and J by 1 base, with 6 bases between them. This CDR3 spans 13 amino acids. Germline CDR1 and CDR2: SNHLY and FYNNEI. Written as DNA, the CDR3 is TGTGCCAGCAGTGAATGGGGGTCCTACGAGCAGTACTTC. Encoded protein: CASSEWGSYEQYF.

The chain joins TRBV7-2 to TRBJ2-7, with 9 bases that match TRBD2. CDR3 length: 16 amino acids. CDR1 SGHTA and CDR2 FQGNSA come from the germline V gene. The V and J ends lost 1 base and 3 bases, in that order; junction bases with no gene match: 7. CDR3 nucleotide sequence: TGTGCCAGCAGCTTAGGAGCGCGGGGGGGCGTCTACGAGCAGTACTTC. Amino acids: CASSLGARGGVYEQYF.